This TCR beta chain was obtained from a study of persistence of HIV-infected CD4 T cells. Overall study: Donors had been on suppressive ART for a median of 8 years.

Cells were stimulated with overlapping HIV-1 Gag 15-mer peptides. Memory cells lacking CD40L and CD69 with high CD45RO were sorted. The sample holds a few counts of this clone. What it recognizes is unknown. The immunoSEQ assay was version 4, run in survey mode. The assay was immunoSEQ multiplex PCR, and TCRdb's table has in-frame clones only and misses some. The table lists 35,000 or so clones, approximately 81% of them singletons, with around 5.9% in the top ten. Broader study findings: CMV- and Gag-responding cells had lower TCRbeta richness than CD3/CD28-responding cells.

The clonotype comes from an adult with HIV. The donor label of this sample is uncertain. The sequencing used cultured CD4+ T cells from PBMCs, collected from a patient who received antiretroviral therapy.

The CDR3 protein is CSVGDRNRPGERDGYTF. The CDR3 nucleotides are TGCAGCGTTGGCGATCGGAATAGGCCGGGGGAAAGGGATGGCTACACCTTC. The genes are TRBV29-1 and TRBJ1-2; maybe TRBD1 (5 bases). Trimming removed 4 bases from V and 6 bases from J, with 27 bases in between. CDR3 length equals 17 residues. From germline, CDR1 is SQVTM and CDR2 ANQGSEA.